This T cell receptor beta chain was documented in a study of Graves' ophthalmopathy and Graves' hyperthyroidism. Points from the study as a whole: Between ophthalmopathy and stable hyperthyroidism, a 13-signature model drew a separation with around 86% sensitivity and approximately 79% specificity. In blood, most expanded thyroid clonotypes above 0.001 frequency were also detected.

The V gene lost 0 bases and the J gene lost 8 bases, with 14 bases spanning the gap. The CDR3 spans 14 residues. The germline CDR1 and CDR2 sequences are SGHRS and YFSETQ. Amplified material comprised TCR beta CDR3 regions derived from RNA transcripts. First-round RT-PCR with HTBI primers preceded a second-round multiplex PCR. From the multiplex PCR reads, TCRdb called clonotypes with MiXCR, one entry per CDR3 protein. The sample has roughly 500,000 distinct CDR3 sequences; under 15% are singletons. This clonotype was seen repeatedly, ten times or more. Its specificity is unknown. Donors with ophthalmopathy: moderate-to-severe activity, CAS ≥3, NOSPECS ≥4, duration under 3 months. Establishment of the diagnosis relied upon clinical symptoms, serum thyroxine, TRAb, thyroid ultrasound and orbital computed tomography.

The chain employs TRBV5-1 and TRBJ1-2, with unresolved D. This clonotype was sampled from a woman aged 25 to 39 with Graves' ophthalmopathy. The sample comprised blood. The CDR3 DNA is TGCGCCAGCAGCTTGGACGGCCCCGCCGGCGGCTACACCTTC. Its translation is CASSLDGPAGGYTF.